The source of this TCR beta chain is a study of shared clonotypes between healthy human individuals. CD45RO-negative, CCR7-selected cells formed the naive CD8 fraction, which excluded terminally differentiated effector memory CD45RA+ cells. CDR3 length equals 14 residues. CDR1 and CDR2 (germline): SGHRS, YFSETQ. Trimming cost V 7 bases and J 5 bases, with 18 bases left between them. Study outcomes and limitations: Across subsets, estimated richness was generally greater for naive than for memory populations. Across several donors, naive CD4 shared roughly 5%, naive CD8 around 4%, memory CD4 2% to 2.5%, memory CD8 0.4% to 0.5%.

On this clone: Its antigen is still unknown.

Authors' data handling: Filtering was not the same, since immunoSEQ gave junction-only sequences without quality scores. Repertoires were generated with immunoSEQ multiplex PCR, while TCRdb's copy carries only in-frame clones and drops some. V, J and clone size derive from that table, while D and trimming were established from the DNA sequence. Of around 1.9 million clones in the sample, 90% to 95% were seen once. Input material: naive CD8+ T cells from PBMCs. The V gene is TRBV5-1, the J gene TRBJ1-1, with no clear D. This sequence was found in a man between 18 and 35 years old in good health. Some clones in this sample may be carry-over from other donors' samples. The CDR3 loop reads CASYADGPGTEAFF. CDR3 in DNA: TGCGCCAGCTATGCCGACGGGCCTGGGACTGAAGCTTTCTTT.